This TCR beta chain was recovered during a study of T cells in Graves' hyperthyroidism and ophthalmopathy. Study as a whole: Peripheral blood was drawn at first diagnosis, prior to all treatment.

Study conclusions and caveats: Blood held most thyroid clonotypes expanded above 0.001 frequency.

A word on this clonotype: Antigen: not known.

There were TCR beta CDR3 regions amplified from RNA transcripts. HTBI primers were the set used in a first-round RT-PCR of the TCR CDR3. TCRdb independently ran MiXCR on the multiplex PCR reads; one entry per CDR3 protein. The sample has around 380,000 distinct CDR3 sequences, around an eighth seen once. Together with thyroid ultrasound, orbital computed tomography, serum thyroxine and TRAb, clinical symptoms were used for diagnoses. The PBMCs had their origin in 8.5 to 10 ml of fresh peripheral blood. The trim removed 1 base at V and 3 bases at J, leaving 5 bases unmatched. CDR1 and CDR2 (germline): MGHRA, YSYEKL. The CDR3 has 16 residues.

Input material: blood. The clonotype comes from a man aged 25-40 years with Graves' hyperthyroidism that later progressed to Graves' ophthalmopathy. This chain links TRBV4-1 with TRBJ2-7; 11 bases map to TRBD2. CDR3 in amino acids: CASSQVRLAGSYEQYF. CDR3 nucleotides: TGCGCCAGCAGCCAAGTTCGACTAGCGGGGAGCTACGAGCAGTACTTC.